The clone carrying this T cell receptor (beta chain) was seen only a few times. Antigen unknown. Genes and germline are mouse. Read sequence stops 4 residues before the CDR3 end, and the germline J gene provides the missing end. Additional DNA sequences in this sample encode the identical CDR3. RNA extraction was followed by reverse transcription into cDNA, which acted as the sequencing template. The repertoire was sequenced with immunoSEQ multiplex PCR; TCRdb's copy has only in-frame clones and lacks some. There are more than 250,000 clones in the sample, none observed a single time. The data belong to a study of CD8+ T cells in alopecia areata. General study results and limits: An increase in clonality over normal scalp was evident in lesional scalp, especially alopecia totalis/universalis. Besides other cells, scalp samples also yield sequences of resident alphabeta T cells from normal skin. Clarity of TCR sharing across patients fell short of that in mice, possibly HLA-related.

After pooling, cutaneous lymph node cells were sorted with CD4, CD8alpha, NKG2D, NKG2ACE and other markers. The CDR3 has 14 amino acids. Looked up from germline, CDR1 is NSQYPW and CDR2 is LRSPGD (reference sequence). V gave up 3 bases and J gave up 2 bases; unmatched junction bases: 1. The receptor comes from a C3H/HeJ mouse with alopecia areata. Mouse MHC haplotype: H2-k. The genes are TRBV1 and TRBJ1-1, with TRBD1 matching over 9 bases. Material for sequencing was CD4+ T cells sorted from a lymph node. CDR3 loop: CTCSAGQGNTEVFF. CDR3 DNA (partial): TGCACCTGCAGTGCGGGACAGGGCAACACA.